This is a list of T cell receptor beta chains from one sample in a study of cytomegalovirus exposure and HLA in healthy donors. Profiled with immunoSEQ multiplex PCR; TCRdb holds only in-frame clones, not every one. The sample carries about 73,000 clones, roughly 95% recorded once. Sequencing was carried out using PBMCs. The receptor source for this set is a man in his late teens or twenties in good health and CMV-seronegative. Both conserved end residues are part of each CDR3. Fields, in order: J gene, clone size, V gene, D gene, CDR3 protein, CDR3 DNA. A D gene is named only where the DNA matches it firmly. Clone size, where shown, is once, few, many, or a class for clones that have expanded.

TRBJ2-7	.	TRBV5-5	TRBD2	CASSPRGDSYEQYF	TGTGCCAGCAGCCCCCGGGGGGACTCCTACGAGCAGTACTTC
TRBJ1-1	.	TRBV6-1	TRBD1	CASRSQGGGVAFF	TGTGCCAGCAGGTCCCAGGGGGGAGGAGTAGCTTTCTTT
TRBJ2-5	.	TRBV11-2	.	CASSNTGPQERETQYF	TGTGCCAGCAGCAACACCGGGCCCCAAGAGCGGGAGACCCAGTACTTC
TRBJ1-2	.	TRBV6-1	TRBD1	CASSPGTGGGYGYTF	TGTGCCAGCAGTCCCGGGACAGGGGGAGGCTATGGCTACACCTTC
TRBJ1-1	.	TRBV7-9	.	CASSVEPEAFF	TGTGCCAGCAGCGTCGAGCCTGAAGCTTTCTTT
TRBJ2-3	medium-sized	TRBV5-1	TRBD2	CASSSLAGGSTDTQYF	TGCGCCAGCAGCTCCTTAGCGGGGGGATCCACAGATACGCAGTATTTT
TRBJ2-7	.	TRBV4-3	TRBD1	CASSYTGTGEHEQYF	TGCGCCAGCAGCTATACCGGGACAGGGGAGCACGAGCAGTACTTC
TRBJ2-1	.	TRBV9	TRBD2	CASSLGTSRHEQFF	TGTGCCAGCAGCCTCGGGACTAGCAGACATGAGCAGTTCTTC
TRBJ2-7	.	TRBV11-2	.	CASSLGLAIALEGEQYF	TGTGCCAGCAGCTTAGGGCTAGCGATCGCCTTGGAGGGCGAGCAGTACTTC
TRBJ1-5	.	TRBV6-5	TRBD1	CASSPVDRGFQPQHF	TGTGCCAGCAGCCCGGTGGACAGGGGGTTTCAGCCCCAGCATTTT
TRBJ2-6	.	TRBV7-9	TRBD1	CASGRQGNSGANVLTF	TGTGCCAGCGGGCGACAGGGGAACTCTGGGGCCAACGTCCTGACTTTC
TRBJ2-2	.	TRBV6-4	.	CASSPLGQPNPGELFF	TGTGCCAGCAGTCCCCTCGGACAGCCAAACCCCGGGGAGCTGTTTTTT
TRBJ2-1	.	TRBV7-6	TRBD1	CASSGHEDRAYYNEQFF	TGTGCCAGCAGCGGCCACGAGGACAGGGCTTATTACAATGAGCAGTTCTTC
TRBJ2-1	.	TRBV7-2	.	CASSLQRASYNEQFF	TGTGCCAGCAGCTTACAGCGAGCCTCCTACAATGAGCAGTTCTTC
TRBJ1-1	.	TRBV10-3	.	CAINRGNTEAFF	TGTGCCATCAATCGGGGGAACACTGAAGCTTTCTTT
TRBJ1-2	.	TRBV5-4	.	CATIGGYDGYTF	TGTGCCACCATAGGGGGTTATGATGGCTACACCTTC
TRBJ2-5	once	TRBV27	TRBD2	CASSLSDRGASGFKYQETQYF	TGTGCCAGCAGTTTATCGGATCGTGGGGCTAGCGGGTTTAAGTACCAAGAGACCCAGTACTTC
TRBJ1-5	.	TRBV7-2	TRBD1	CASSSSGTVNQPQHF	TGTGCCAGCAGCTCGTCCGGGACAGTTAATCAGCCCCAGCATTTT
TRBJ1-2	.	TRBV25-1	.	CASSVQINYGYTF	TGTGCCAGCAGTGTTCAGATAAACTATGGCTACACCTTC
TRBJ2-1	.	TRBV7-9	TRBD1	CASSVIPGQSYNEQFF	TGTGCCAGCAGCGTAATTCCGGGACAGTCCTACAATGAGCAGTTCTTC
TRBJ2-2	.	TRBV6-1	TRBD2	CASTRTSAYTGELFF	TGTGCCAGCACCCGGACTAGCGCCTACACCGGGGAGCTGTTTTTT
TRBJ1-3	.	TRBV6-1	TRBD1	CAIGQGFSGNTIYF	TGTGCCATAGGACAGGGGTTCTCTGGAAACACCATATATTTT
TRBJ1-1	.	TRBV5-1	.	CASSLAGMWTEAFF	TGCGCCAGCAGCTTGGCAGGGATGTGGACTGAAGCTTTCTTT
TRBJ1-1	.	TRBV6-1	.	CASSDTAGAGTEAFF	TGTGCCAGCAGTGACACTGCGGGTGCTGGCACTGAAGCTTTCTTT
TRBJ2-4	.	TRBV2	TRBD1	CASTRGQRDRSKNIQYF	TGTGCCAGCACTCGGGGACAGAGGGATCGGTCCAAAAACATTCAGTACTTC
TRBJ1-2	.	TRBV6-5	TRBD1	CASSSQGGYGYTF	TGTGCCAGCAGCTCCCAGGGGGGCTATGGCTACACCTTC
TRBJ2-7	.	TRBV19	.	CASSIAGRGNYEQYF	TGTGCCAGTAGTATAGCCGGGCGGGGCAACTACGAGCAGTACTTC
TRBJ1-1	.	TRBV7-2	.	CASSLTPVGTITEAFF	TGTGCCAGCAGCTTAACCCCCGTCGGAACTATCACTGAAGCTTTCTTT
TRBJ2-5	.	TRBV5-1	TRBD2	CASSFVGSGGVETQYF	TGCGCCAGCAGCTTCGTAGGAAGCGGGGGGGTTGAGACCCAGTACTTC
TRBJ2-2	.	TRBV5-1	.	CASSLGAANTGELFF	TGCGCCAGCAGCTTGGGAGCGGCAAACACCGGGGAGCTGTTTTTT
TRBJ1-5	.	TRBV28	.	CASSLTGSNQPQHF	TGTGCCAGCAGTTTAACAGGAAGCAATCAGCCCCAGCATTTT
TRBJ1-2	.	TRBV7-8	TRBD1	CASSLDRDRGEDYGYTF	TGTGCCAGCAGCTTAGACCGGGACAGGGGAGAGGACTATGGCTACACCTTC
TRBJ1-2	.	TRBV5-4	TRBD1	CASSQRQGKNYGYTF	TGTGCCAGCAGCCAGAGACAGGGGAAGAACTATGGCTACACCTTC
TRBJ1-1	.	TRBV27	.	CASSLGMGSTEAFF	TGTGCCAGCAGTTTAGGGATGGGGAGCACTGAAGCTTTCTTT
TRBJ2-7	.	TRBV6-6	TRBD2	CASSWTSGGSYEQYF	TGTGCCAGCAGTTGGACTAGCGGGGGGTCCTACGAGCAGTACTTC
TRBJ2-7	.	TRBV6-5	.	CASSYSGRGYEQYF	TGTGCCAGCAGTTACTCGGGCAGGGGTTACGAGCAGTACTTC
TRBJ1-1	.	TRBV5-8	.	CASSLSWLTEAFF	TGTGCCAGCAGCTTATCTTGGCTTACTGAAGCTTTCTTT
TRBJ1-2	.	TRBV6-5	.	CASSYSRGSANYGYTF	TGTGCCAGCAGTTACTCGAGAGGGAGCGCTAACTATGGCTACACCTTC
TRBJ2-5	.	TRBV10-3	.	CAISAGLWGETQYF	TGTGCCATCAGTGCGGGACTGTGGGGGGAGACCCAGTACTTC
TRBJ2-1	.	TRBV5-1	.	CASSPYGRDYNEQFF	TGCGCCAGCTCTCCCTATGGACGGGACTACAATGAGCAGTTCTTC
TRBJ2-7	.	TRBV27	TRBD1	CASSPGTVPTYEQYF	TGTGCCAGCAGTCCCGGGACAGTTCCCACCTACGAGCAGTACTTC
TRBJ2-5	.	TRBV25-1	TRBD2	CASSGRTSGDKETQYF	TGTGCCAGCAGTGGAAGAACTAGCGGGGATAAAGAGACCCAGTACTTC
TRBJ1-2	.	TRBV28	.	CASRRQVPYYGYTF	TGTGCCAGCAGGCGACAGGTCCCCTACTATGGCTACACCTTC
TRBJ1-1	once	TRBV5-1	TRBD1	CASSLSWDSEAFF	TGCGCCAGCAGCTTGTCCTGGGACAGCGAAGCTTTCTTT
TRBJ2-1	.	TRBV2	TRBD1	CASSESTRGSNEQFF	TGTGCCAGCAGTGAGTCGACCAGGGGGAGCAATGAGCAGTTCTTC
TRBJ1-4	.	TRBV7-2	TRBD1	CASSSLTGSNEKLFF	TGTGCCAGCAGTTCCTTGACAGGGTCGAATGAAAAACTGTTTTTT
TRBJ2-7	.	TRBV5-4	.	CASSLFSYEQYF	TGTGCCAGCAGCTTGTTCAGCTACGAGCAGTACTTC
TRBJ2-7	.	TRBV5-5	TRBD2	CASSPGPGGYEQYF	TGTGCCAGCAGCCCGGGACCGGGGGGGTACGAGCAGTACTTC
TRBJ2-7	.	TRBV10-3	.	CAISQGLTYEQYF	TGTGCCATCAGTCAGGGTCTTACCTACGAGCAGTACTTC
TRBJ1-1	.	TRBV21-1	.	CASSKGVAGDCTEAFF	TGTGCCAGCAGCAAAGGAGTGGCAGGGGATTGCACTGAAGCTTTCTTT